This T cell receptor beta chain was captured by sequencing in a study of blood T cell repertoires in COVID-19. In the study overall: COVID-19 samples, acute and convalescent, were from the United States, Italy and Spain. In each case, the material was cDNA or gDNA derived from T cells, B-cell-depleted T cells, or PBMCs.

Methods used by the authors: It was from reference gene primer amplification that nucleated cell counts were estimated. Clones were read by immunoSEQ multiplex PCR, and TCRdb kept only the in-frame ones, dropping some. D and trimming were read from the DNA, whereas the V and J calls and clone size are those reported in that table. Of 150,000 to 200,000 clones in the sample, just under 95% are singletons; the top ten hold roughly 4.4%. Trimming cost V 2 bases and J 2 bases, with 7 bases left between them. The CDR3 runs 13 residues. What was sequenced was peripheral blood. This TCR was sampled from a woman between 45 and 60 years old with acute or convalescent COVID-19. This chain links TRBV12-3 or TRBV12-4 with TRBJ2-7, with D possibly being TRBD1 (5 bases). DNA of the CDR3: TGTGCCAGCAGTTTACAGGGTACCTACGAGCAGTACTTC. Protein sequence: CASSLQGTYEQYF.